The TCR beta chain under discussion was sequenced for a study of blood T cell repertoires in COVID-19 (dated by TCRdb to about 2020). For context, the study as a whole: Samples from collaborators originated in the United States, Italy and Spain and spanned both the acute and convalescent phases of COVID-19. The samples were drawn from the first 160 participants of the ongoing ImmuneRACE study and from 950 to 1,500 subjects provided by 6 global collaborators. The prospective study material was composed of cDNA or gDNA derived from T cells, B-cell-depleted T cells, or PBMCs. The dataset comprised deeply sampled blood TCRbeta repertoires from subjects exposed to, actively infected with, or recovered from COVID-19. A freely available public database, intended as a resource for researchers studying the immune response to SARS-CoV-2, is where the repertoires were released. A de-identified subject ID, COVID-19 status, age in years and sex were almost always included in the sample metadata. HLA class I and class II types, where available, came from metadata supplied by the sample provider rather than from assay-based typing.

TCRbeta CDR3 regions were amplified from genomic DNA by means of the immunoSEQ Assay, a bias-controlled multiplex PCR. The published analysis was carried out like this. Nucleated cell counts per sample were estimated from amplification of reference gene primers within the assay. To quantify the absolute abundance of each unique TCRbeta CDR3 rearrangement, sequence reads were collapsed and filtered. For each sample, productive Simpson clonality was calculated as the square root of Simpson's diversity index over productive rearrangements. Imported from immuneACCESS, the table was reduced by TCRdb to in-frame sequences with V and J called. These copies leave out some clones; in studies compared against another copy, an unresolved V gene accounts for under half, and the cause of the remainder is not known. V and J calls and clone size come straight from that table; D and trimming were deduced from the DNA. For this sample there are more than 110,000 clones; about nine tenths appear just once. The ten largest clones add up to more than 9% of the sample.

Broader findings and caveats from the paper: How much clinical and demographic metadata was included differed by source and by participant, and the metadata was provided uncurated.

Details on this clone: Its antigen remains unidentified. The sample holds no much larger clone one base away, and base qualities are not on file.

Whole blood was collected in K2EDTA tubes by collaborating institutions according to the institutions' own protocols. Collaborator samples were shipped for TCRbeta analysis as frozen whole blood, isolated PBMCs, or DNA extracted from either sample type. Sequences were obtained from peripheral blood. The sequence was obtained from a man between 50 and 59 years old with active or convalescent COVID-19.

The sequence in DNA is TGTGCCAGCAGTTTAGGGCAGGGGAGGGAGTTCTTC. It translates to CASSLGQGREFF. Rearrangement joined TRBV28 to TRBJ2-1; matching of 7 bases hints at TRBD2 as the D gene. Trimming at the junction amounts to 2 bases on V and 14 bases on J, and the germline ends lie 13 bases apart. From the germline V gene, CDR1 is MDHEN and CDR2 is SYDVKM. There are 12 amino acids in the CDR3, from cysteine to phenylalanine inclusive. Of the read, only the CDR3 DNA is kept; its 36 bases are in frame from base 1.